This TCR beta chain was observed in a study of shared clonotypes between healthy human individuals. Whole-study results and caveats: For naive CD4 cells, approximately 4.7% of clonotypes were shared across several donors. Rarefaction curves obtained for sorted subsets showed sequencing incomplete despite large depth. Unshared clonotypes carried lower generation probabilities than those common to all four donors.

When replicate PCRs were run on sorted subsets, they used about 220 ng DNA, tens of thousands of T cell genomes. Clones were sequenced by immunoSEQ multiplex PCR, and TCRdb holds only the in-frame ones, with some missing. The sample includes some 2.4 million clones, approximately 93% seen only once; the top ten take roughly 0.36%. A single count supports this clone. Its target is unknown. The sequence came from a man aged 18 to 29 in good health. Some clones in this sample may be carry-over from other donors' samples. The specimen sequenced was naive CD4+ T cells from PBMCs. Subset: CD45RA+ positively selected.

The DNA for the CDR3 is TGTGCCAGCAGCTCCGGGACTAGCGGGAGGGTCCACGAGCAGTACTTC. Amino acids: CASSSGTSGRVHEQYF. This chain joins TRBV7-9 and TRBJ2-7, with 16 bases that match TRBD2. This CDR3 spans 16 amino acids. Germline lookup yields CDR1 SEHNR and CDR2 FQNEAQ (reference sequence). The junction had 5 bases not matched to a gene; V was cut back by 4 bases and J by 5 bases.